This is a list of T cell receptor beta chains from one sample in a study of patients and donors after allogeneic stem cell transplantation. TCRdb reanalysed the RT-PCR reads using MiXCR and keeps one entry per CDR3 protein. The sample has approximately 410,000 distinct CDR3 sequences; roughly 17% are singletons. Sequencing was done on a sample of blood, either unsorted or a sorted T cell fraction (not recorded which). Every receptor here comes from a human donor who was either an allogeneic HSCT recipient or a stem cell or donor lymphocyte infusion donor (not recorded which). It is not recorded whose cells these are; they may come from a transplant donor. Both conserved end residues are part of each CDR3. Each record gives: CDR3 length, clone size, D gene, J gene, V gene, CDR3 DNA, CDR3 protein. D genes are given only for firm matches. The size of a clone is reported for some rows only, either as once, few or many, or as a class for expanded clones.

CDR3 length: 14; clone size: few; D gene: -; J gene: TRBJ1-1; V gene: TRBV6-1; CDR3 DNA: TGTGCCAGCACCCCCTGGGGTGGGAGAACTGAAGCTTTCTTT; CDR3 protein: CASTPWGGRTEAFF
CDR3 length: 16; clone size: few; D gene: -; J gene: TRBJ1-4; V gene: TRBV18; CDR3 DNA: TGTGCCAGCTCAGCCGGGACACTGGCGACTAATGAAAAACTGTTTTTT; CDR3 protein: CASSAGTLATNEKLFF
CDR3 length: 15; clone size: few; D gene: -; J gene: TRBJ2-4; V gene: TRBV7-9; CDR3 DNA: TGTGCCAGCAGCTTAGGAGGAGAAGCCAAAAACATTCAGTACTTC; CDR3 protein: CASSLGGEAKNIQYF
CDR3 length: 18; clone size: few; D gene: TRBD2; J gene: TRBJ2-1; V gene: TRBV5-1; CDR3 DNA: TGCGCCAGCAGCCCCCTGACTAGCCCATCTGACGCCTACAATGAGCAGTTCTTC; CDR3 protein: CASSPLTSPSDAYNEQFF
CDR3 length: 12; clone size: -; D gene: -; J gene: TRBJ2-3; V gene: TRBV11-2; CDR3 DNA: TGTGCCAGCGGACAAGAGGGAGATACGCAGTATTTT; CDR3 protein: CASGQEGDTQYF
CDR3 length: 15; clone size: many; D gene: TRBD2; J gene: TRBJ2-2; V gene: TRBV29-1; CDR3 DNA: TGCAGCGCGGAGGGACTAGCGGGAGGGACCGGGGAGCTGTTTTTT; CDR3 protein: CSAEGLAGGTGELFF
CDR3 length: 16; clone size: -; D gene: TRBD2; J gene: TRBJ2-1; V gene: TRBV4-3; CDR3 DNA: TGCGCCAGCAGCCAAGATACGAAGGGACTACCCTTCAGACAGTTCTTC; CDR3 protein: CASSQDTKGLPFRQFF
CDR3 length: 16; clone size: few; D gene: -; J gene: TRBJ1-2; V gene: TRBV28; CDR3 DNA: TGTGCCAGCAGTTCCCCGGCGGGGCCGAAGTTATATGGCTACACCTTC; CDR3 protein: CASSSPAGPKLYGYTF
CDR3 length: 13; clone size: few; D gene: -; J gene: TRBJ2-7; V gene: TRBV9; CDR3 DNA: TGTGCCAGCAGCGTAGGGCCCGACCACGAGCAGTACTTC; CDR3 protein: CASSVGPDHEQYF
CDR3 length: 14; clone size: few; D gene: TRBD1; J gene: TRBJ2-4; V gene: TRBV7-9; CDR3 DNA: TGTGCCAGCAGCTTAGCTGGGACAGGGCCGATTCAGTACTTC; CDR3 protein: CASSLAGTGPIQYF
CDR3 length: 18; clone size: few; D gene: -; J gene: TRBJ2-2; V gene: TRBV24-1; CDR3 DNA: TGTGCCACCAGCCCACCGGGGACATCATCTTTTAACACCGGGGAGCTGTTTTTT; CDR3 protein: CATSPPGTSSFNTGELFF
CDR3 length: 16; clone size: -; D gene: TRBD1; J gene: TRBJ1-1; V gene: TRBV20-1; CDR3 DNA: TGCAGTGCTTTACATATAGACAGGGTGTGGCGAACTGAAGCTTTCTTT; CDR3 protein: CSALHIDRVWRTEAFF
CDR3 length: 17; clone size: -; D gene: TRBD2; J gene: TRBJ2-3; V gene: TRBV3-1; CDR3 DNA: TGTGCCAGCAGCCTCCCTGGACTAGCGGGGAGCACAGATACGCAGTATTTT; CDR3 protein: CASSLPGLAGSTDTQYF
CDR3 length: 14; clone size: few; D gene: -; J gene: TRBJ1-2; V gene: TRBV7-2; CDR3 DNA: TGTGCCAGCAGCTTAGATCGGACGGCCTATGGCTACACCTTC; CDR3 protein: CASSLDRTAYGYTF
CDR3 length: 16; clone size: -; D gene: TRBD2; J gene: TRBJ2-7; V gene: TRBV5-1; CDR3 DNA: TGCGCCAGCAAAATGTTCCCCCTAGCGGGAAACTACGAGCAGTACTTC; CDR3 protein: CASKMFPLAGNYEQYF
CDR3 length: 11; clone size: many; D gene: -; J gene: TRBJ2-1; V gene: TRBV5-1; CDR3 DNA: TGCGCCAGCAGCATTGGACTGATTGAGTTCTTC; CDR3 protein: CASSIGLIEFF
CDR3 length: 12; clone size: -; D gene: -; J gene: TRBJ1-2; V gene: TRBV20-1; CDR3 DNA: TGCAGTGCTCCTAATCGACACTATGGCTACACCTTC; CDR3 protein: CSAPNRHYGYTF
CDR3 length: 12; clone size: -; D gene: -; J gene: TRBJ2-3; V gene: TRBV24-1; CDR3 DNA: TGTGCCACCAGTGATTTTTCGGATACGCAGTATTTT; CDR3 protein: CATSDFSDTQYF
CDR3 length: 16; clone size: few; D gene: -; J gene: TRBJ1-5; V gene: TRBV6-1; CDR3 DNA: TGTGCCAGCAGTCCCTTCCTCTCCATCGGGACTCAGCCCCAGCATTTT; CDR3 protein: CASSPFLSIGTQPQHF
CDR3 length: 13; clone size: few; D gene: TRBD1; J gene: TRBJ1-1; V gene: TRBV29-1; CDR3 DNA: TGCAGCTCTGTTGACAGGGTTCGCACTGAAGCTTTCTTT; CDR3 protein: CSSVDRVRTEAFF
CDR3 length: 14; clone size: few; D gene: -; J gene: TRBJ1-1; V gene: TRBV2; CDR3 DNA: TGTGCCAGCAGTGTACGGGGTGGGGACACTGAAGCTTTCTTT; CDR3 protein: CASSVRGGDTEAFF
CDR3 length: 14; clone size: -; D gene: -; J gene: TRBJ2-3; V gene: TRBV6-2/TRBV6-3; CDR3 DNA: TGTGCCAGCAGTTATGTGGCTAGCACAGATACGCAGTATTTT; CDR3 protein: CASSYVASTDTQYF
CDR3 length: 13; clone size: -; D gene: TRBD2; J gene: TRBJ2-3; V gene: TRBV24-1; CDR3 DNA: TGTGCCACCAGTGAGCGGACTAGCGGACTCCGGGATTTT; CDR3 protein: CATSERTSGLRDF
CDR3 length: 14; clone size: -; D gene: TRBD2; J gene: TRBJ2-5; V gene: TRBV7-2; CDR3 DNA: TGTGCCAGCAGCCGAGAACTAGCGGGAGGGACCCAGTACTTC; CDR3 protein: CASSRELAGGTQYF
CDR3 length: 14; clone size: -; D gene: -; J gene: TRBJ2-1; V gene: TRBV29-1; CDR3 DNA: TGCAGCGGGGGGGGCGGTGGCTCCTACAATGAGCAGTTCTTC; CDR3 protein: CSGGGGGSYNEQFF
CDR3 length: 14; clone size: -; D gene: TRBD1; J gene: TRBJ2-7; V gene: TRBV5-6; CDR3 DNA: TGTGCCAGCAGCTTGTCGCCAGGGGGCGGCGAGCAGTACTTC; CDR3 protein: CASSLSPGGGEQYF
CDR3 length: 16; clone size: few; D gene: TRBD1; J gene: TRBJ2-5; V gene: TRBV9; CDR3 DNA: TGTGCCAGCAGCGGAAGGACAGGGGCCTACCAAGAGACCCAGTACTTC; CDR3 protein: CASSGRTGAYQETQYF
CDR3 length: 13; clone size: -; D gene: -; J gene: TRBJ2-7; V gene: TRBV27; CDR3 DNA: TGTGCCAGCAGTTTATTCACTGGTAACGAGCAGTACTTC; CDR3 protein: CASSLFTGNEQYF
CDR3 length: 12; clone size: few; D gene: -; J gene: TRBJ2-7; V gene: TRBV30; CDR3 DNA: TGTGCCTGGAGTGTTGGGATTTACGAGCAGTACTTC; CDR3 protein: CAWSVGIYEQYF
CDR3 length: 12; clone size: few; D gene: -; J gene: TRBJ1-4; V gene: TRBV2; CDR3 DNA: TGTGCCCGCCGGGGTGCTAATGAAAAACTGTTTTTT; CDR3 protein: CARRGANEKLFF
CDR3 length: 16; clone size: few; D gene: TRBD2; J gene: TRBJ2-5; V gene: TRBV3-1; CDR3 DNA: TGTGCCAGCAGCCAACCCTCTGGGGCGGGAGAAGAGACCCAGTACTTC; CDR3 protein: CASSQPSGAGEETQYF
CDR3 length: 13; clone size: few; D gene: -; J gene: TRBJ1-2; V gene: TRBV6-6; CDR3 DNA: TGTGCCAGCAGTTCCGGGGACTCCTGGGGCTACACCTTC; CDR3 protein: CASSSGDSWGYTF
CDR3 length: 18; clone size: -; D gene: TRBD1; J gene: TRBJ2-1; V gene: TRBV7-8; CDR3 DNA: TGTGCCAGCAGCCGAGACAGGGGGCATGGGAAAGACTACAATGAGCAGTTCTTC; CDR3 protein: CASSRDRGHGKDYNEQFF
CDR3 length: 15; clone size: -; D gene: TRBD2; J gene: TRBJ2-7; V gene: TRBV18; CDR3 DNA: TGTGCCAGCTCACCCATAAAACTAGCGACCTACGAGCAGTACTTC; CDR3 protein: CASSPIKLATYEQYF
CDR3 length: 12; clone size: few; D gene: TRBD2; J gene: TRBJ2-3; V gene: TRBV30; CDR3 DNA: TGTGCCGGATGGGGGGGAACAGATACGCAGTATTTT; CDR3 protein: CAGWGGTDTQYF
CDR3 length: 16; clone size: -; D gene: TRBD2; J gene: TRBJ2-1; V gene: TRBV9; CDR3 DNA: TGTGCCAGCAGCTTCTTAGCGGGAGGCACCTACAATGAGCAGTTCTTC; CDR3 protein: CASSFLAGGTYNEQFF
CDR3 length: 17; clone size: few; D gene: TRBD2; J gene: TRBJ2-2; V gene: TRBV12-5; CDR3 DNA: TGTGCTAGTGGTTCGGACCCCCTAGCGGGGGTCACCGGGGAGCTGTTTTTT; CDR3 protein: CASGSDPLAGVTGELFF
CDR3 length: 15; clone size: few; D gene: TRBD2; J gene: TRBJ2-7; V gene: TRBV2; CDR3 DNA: TGTGCCAGCAGGGGCTTAGCGGGGGAATCCTACGAGCAGTACTTC; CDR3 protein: CASRGLAGESYEQYF
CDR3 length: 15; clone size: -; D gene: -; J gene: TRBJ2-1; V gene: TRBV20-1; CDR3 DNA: TGCAGTGCTAGCCCCAGGAGGACATCATACAATGAGCAGTTCTTC; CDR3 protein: CSASPRRTSYNEQFF
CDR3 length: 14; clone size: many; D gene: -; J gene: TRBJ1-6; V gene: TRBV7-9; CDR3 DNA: TGTGCCAGCAGCCGCGGTCCCTCTACTTCACCCCTCCACTTT; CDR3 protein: CASSRGPSTSPLHF
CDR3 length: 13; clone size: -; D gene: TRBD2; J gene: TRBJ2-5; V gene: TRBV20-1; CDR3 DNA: TGCAGTGCTAGTAGACTAGCGTTTAAGACCCAGTACTTC; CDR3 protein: CSASRLAFKTQYF
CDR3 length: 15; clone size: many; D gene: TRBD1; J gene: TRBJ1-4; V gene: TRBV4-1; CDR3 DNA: TGCGCCAGCAGCCAAGACCGGGACAGAGCCGAAAAACTGTTTTTT; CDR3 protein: CASSQDRDRAEKLFF
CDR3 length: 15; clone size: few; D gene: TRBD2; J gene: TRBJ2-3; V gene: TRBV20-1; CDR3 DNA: TGCAGTGCCCTTGGACTTCGCGGGGGGCGGGATACGCAGTATTTT; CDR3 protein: CSALGLRGGRDTQYF
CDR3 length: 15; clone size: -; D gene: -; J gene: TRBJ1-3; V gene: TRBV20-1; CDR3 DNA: TGCAGTGCGCAAGCCACCAGGGGTTCTGGAAACACCATATATTTT; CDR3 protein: CSAQATRGSGNTIYF
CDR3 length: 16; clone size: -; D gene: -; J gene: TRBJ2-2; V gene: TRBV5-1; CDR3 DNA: TGCGCCAGCAGTCTCAATTTCCTAACAACCGCCGGGGAGCTGTTTTTT; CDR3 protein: CASSLNFLTTAGELFF
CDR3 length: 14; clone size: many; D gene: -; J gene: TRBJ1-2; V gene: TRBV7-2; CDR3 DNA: TGTGCCAGCAGCCCAGGGATAGGGAACTATGGCTACACCTTC; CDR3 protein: CASSPGIGNYGYTF
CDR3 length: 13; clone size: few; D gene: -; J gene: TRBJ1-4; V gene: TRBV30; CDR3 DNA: TGTGCCTGGAGCATCAGGGGTCGTGAAAAACTGTTTTTT; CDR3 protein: CAWSIRGREKLFF
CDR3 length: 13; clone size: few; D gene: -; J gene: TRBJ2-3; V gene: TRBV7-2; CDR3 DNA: TGTGCCAGCAGCCGGGGGCGGGAGGATACGCAGTATTTT; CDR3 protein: CASSRGREDTQYF
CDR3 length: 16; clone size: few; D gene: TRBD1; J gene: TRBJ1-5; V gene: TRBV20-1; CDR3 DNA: TGCAGTGCTAGAGATGGTAGGACAGGGTCTCGCCAGCCCCAGCATTTT; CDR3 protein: CSARDGRTGSRQPQHF
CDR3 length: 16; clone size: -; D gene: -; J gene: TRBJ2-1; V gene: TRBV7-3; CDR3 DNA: TGTGCCAGCAGCTTAAATTCCGTTTACTCCTACAATGAGCAGTTCTTC; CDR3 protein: CASSLNSVYSYNEQFF
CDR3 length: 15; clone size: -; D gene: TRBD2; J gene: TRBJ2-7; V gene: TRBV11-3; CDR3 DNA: TGTGCCAGCAGCCTACGGGCTAGCGGTACCTACGAGCAGTACTTC; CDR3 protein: CASSLRASGTYEQYF
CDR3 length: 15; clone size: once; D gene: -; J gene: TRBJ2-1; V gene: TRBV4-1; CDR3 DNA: TGCGCCAGCAGCCAACCCCCCAGGGGGGTACATGAGCAGTTCTTC; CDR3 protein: CASSQPPRGVHEQFF
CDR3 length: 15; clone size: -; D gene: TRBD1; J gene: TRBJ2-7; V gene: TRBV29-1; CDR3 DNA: TGCAGCGTTGAAGAACGGGACAGTAGCTCCTACGAGCAGTACTTC; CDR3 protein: CSVEERDSSSYEQYF
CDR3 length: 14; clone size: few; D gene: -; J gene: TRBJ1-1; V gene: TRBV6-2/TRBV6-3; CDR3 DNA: TGTGCCAGCGTCAAAAGGGTCCTGAACACTGAAGCTTTCTTT; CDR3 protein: CASVKRVLNTEAFF
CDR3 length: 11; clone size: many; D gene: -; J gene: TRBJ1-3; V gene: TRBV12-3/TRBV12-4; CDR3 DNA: TGTGCCAGCAGTTTTGGAAACACCATATATTTT; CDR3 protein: CASSFGNTIYF